This TCR beta chain was recovered during a study of shared clonotypes between healthy human individuals. Method: immunoSEQ multiplex PCR; TCRdb's copy keeps in-frame clones and lacks some. The sample includes about 2,100,000 clones, approximately 94% of them seen just once. Naivety among CD8 cells was defined by CD45RO negativity and positive CCR7 selection, thereby excluding terminally differentiated effector memory CD45RA+ cells. This CDR3 is built from 15 residues. Germline CDR1 reads MNHEY; CDR2 reads SMNVEV (reference sequence). Deletions cut 1 base from V and 0 bases from J, with 9 bases between.

The sequence came from a man aged 18 to 35 in good health. Some clones in this sample may be carry-over from other donors' samples. The chain links TRBV27 to TRBJ1-2; D gene ambiguous. Material: naive CD8+ T cells from PBMCs. CDR3 nucleotide sequence: TGTGCCAGCAGTTTATATGAACCCTCTAACTATGGCTACACCTTC. Its translation is CASSLYEPSNYGYTF.